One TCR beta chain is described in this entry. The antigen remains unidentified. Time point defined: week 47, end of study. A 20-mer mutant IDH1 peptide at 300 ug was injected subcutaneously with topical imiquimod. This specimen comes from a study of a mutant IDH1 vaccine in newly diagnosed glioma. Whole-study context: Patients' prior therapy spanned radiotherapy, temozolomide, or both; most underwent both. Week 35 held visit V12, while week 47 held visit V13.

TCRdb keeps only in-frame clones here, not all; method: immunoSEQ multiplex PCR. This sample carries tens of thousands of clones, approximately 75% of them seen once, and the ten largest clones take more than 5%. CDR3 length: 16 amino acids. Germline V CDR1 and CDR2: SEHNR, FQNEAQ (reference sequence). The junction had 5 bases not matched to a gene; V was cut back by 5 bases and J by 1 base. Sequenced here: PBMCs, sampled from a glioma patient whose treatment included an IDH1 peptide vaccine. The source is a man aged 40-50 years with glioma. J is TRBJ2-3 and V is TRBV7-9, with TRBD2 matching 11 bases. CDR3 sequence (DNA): TGTGCCAGCAGCCAGGGACTAGCGGACCGCACAGATACGCAGTATTTT. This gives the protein CASSQGLADRTDTQYF.